These 14 T cell receptor beta chains share one sample of origin, sequenced in a study of memory CD4+ T cells and cytomegalovirus serostatus. The sort gate was single viable CD3+CD4+CD8-CD45RO+ cells for memory CD4+ T cells. The assay was immunoSEQ multiplex PCR, and TCRdb's table has in-frame clones only and misses some. Of 52,000 or so clones in the sample, about 80% were seen once. Source material: memory CD4+ T cells from blood. The receptors derive from an adult in good health and CMV-seronegative.

V is TRBV10-1 and J is TRBJ1-4; 7 bases line up with TRBD1. From germline, CDR1 is WNHNN and CDR2 SYGVQD (reference sequence). The CDR3 sequence is 16 residues long. J lost 8 bases, V lost 0 bases, and 9 bases had no gene match. CDR3 residues: CASSESGQPPAEKLFF. CDR3 DNA sequence: TGCGCCAGCAGTGAGTCGGGACAGCCTCCCGCCGAAAAACTGTTTTTT.

The gene calls are TRBV28 and TRBJ2-7, with D possibly being TRBD1 (6 bases). V lost 6 bases to trimming and J lost 3 bases, with 18 bases between them. Germline V gene data show CDR1 as MDHEN and CDR2 as SYDVKM. The CDR3 runs to 15 residues. The CDR3 protein is CASSTMSRGSYEQYF. The DNA of the CDR3 is TGTGCCAGCAGCACTATGTCCAGGGGAAGCTACGAGCAGTACTTC. Together with reference TRBV28 and TRBJ2-7, the CDR3 gives the full variable domain: DVKVTQSSRYLVKRTGEKVFLECVQDMDHENMFWYRQDPGLGLRLIYFSYDVKMKEKGDIPEGYSVSREKKERFSLILESASTNQTSMYLCASSTMSRGSYEQYFGPGTRLTVT.

This clone is a singleton in its sample. This chain joins TRBV6-1 and TRBJ1-2; D is uncertain. The CDR3 length is 12 residues. V was pared by 2 bases and J by 4 bases, with 5 bases between. Germline-derived CDR1 and CDR2 are MNHNS and SASEGT. The CDR3 coding sequence is TGTGCCAGCAGTGAACGGACCTATGGCTACACCTTC. This gives the protein CASSERTYGYTF.

This clone was counted between two and nine times. This chain connects TRBV9 to TRBJ2-3; no clear D gene. This CDR3 contains 13 residues. V gave up 4 bases and J gave up 10 bases, with 16 bases separating them. Per germline, CDR1 SGDLS and CDR2 YYNGEE. In DNA, the CDR3 is TGTGCCAGCAGCTCCGAGACTTTTAACTCGCAGTATTTT. Its protein is CASSSETFNSQYF.

The rearrangement joins TRBV9 to TRBJ1-3; no definite D call. Germline assignment: CDR1 SGDLS and CDR2 YYNGEE. The CDR3 runs 12 residues. Trimming took 3 bases from V and 3 from J, leaving 4 bases between them. CDR3: CASSGDGNTIYF. The CDR3 DNA is TGTGCCAGCAGCGGAGATGGAAACACCATATATTTT.

The rearrangement uses TRBV6-1 and TRBJ1-1; tentatively, D is TRBD1 (6 bases). The CDR3 totals 13 residues. The V end was cut by 2 bases, the J end by 7 bases, with 11 bases between. Germline V gene sequence: CDR1 MNHNS, CDR2 SASEGT. CDR3 nucleotide sequence: TGTGCCAGCAGTGAACGTCGAGGGGGTGAAGCTTTCTTT. Its translation: CASSERRGGEAFF.

This chain links TRBV28 with TRBJ1-6, with D maybe TRBD1 (6 bases). Germline V gene lookup returns CDR1 MDHEN and CDR2 SYDVKM. V lost 3 bases and J 7 bases, leaving 10 bases between the germline ends. CDR3 length equals 14 residues. The CDR3 DNA reads as TGTGCCAGCAGTTTTGGTCAGGGGAATTCACCCCTCCACTTT. It encodes CASSFGQGNSPLHF.

CDR3 bases: TGTGCCAGTAGTATAACGGGATCCCTTTGGGGTTCACCCCTCCACTTT. Amino acid sequence: CASSITGSLWGSPLHF. This sequence joins TRBV19 and TRBJ1-6; the D is unclear. Germline V CDR1 and CDR2: LNHDA, SQIVND (reference sequence). This CDR3 spans 16 amino acids. V lost 2 bases, J lost 9 bases, and 17 bases lay in between.

The chain links TRBV18 to TRBJ2-7; 9 bases are shared with TRBD1. This CDR3 has 17 amino acids. V trimming: 2 bases; J trimming: 4 bases; junction bases outside the gene matches: 12. In germline, CDR1 is KGHSH, CDR2 LQKENI. The CDR3 loop reads CASSPSLGTGRFYEQYF. CDR3 nucleotide sequence: TGTGCCAGCTCACCAAGCCTCGGGACAGGGCGGTTTTACGAGCAGTACTTC.

V is TRBV18 and J is TRBJ1-2; D ambiguous. The CDR3 is 12 amino acids. Germline loops: CDR1 KGHSH, CDR2 LQKENI. The V and J ends lost 1 base and 2 bases respectively, with 2 bases between them. CDR3 loop: CASSPQNYGYTF. CDR3 nucleotides: TGTGCCAGCTCACCACAGAACTATGGCTACACCTTC.

The table lists this clone with a count of one. CDR3 in amino acids: CATSRDSRGLDYEQYF. Here the CDR3 DNA reads TGTGCCACCAGCAGAGATAGCAGGGGCCTCGACTACGAGCAGTACTTC. The V gene is TRBV15, the J gene TRBJ2-7, with D tentatively TRBD1 (6 bases). The CDR3 consists of 16 residues. The germline V and J ends were trimmed by 0 bases and 3 bases, with 15 bases remaining between them. Germline assignment: CDR1 LNHNV and CDR2 YYDKDF (reference sequence).

The sample holds one count of this clone. The genes are TRBV4-2 and TRBJ2-7, with TRBD2 as a possible D gene (6 bases). The germline V gene has CDR1 LGHNA and CDR2 YNFKEQ. V dropped 2 bases and J dropped 2 bases, with 25 bases sitting between them. The CDR3 extends over 19 amino acids. CDR3 nucleotide sequence: TGTGCCAGCAGCCAACGTTCGCCCTCAGGATCGGGGGAACCCTACGAGCAGTACTTC. Protein: CASSQRSPSGSGEPYEQYF.

This rearrangement joins TRBV2 to TRBJ1-5; D is unresolved. CDR3 length: 15 amino acids. Trimming cost V 3 bases and J 6 bases, with 15 bases left between them. CDR1 and CDR2 (germline): SNHLY, FYNNEI. The CDR3 loop reads CASSEVRPTGQPQHF. The CDR3 region has the DNA TGTGCCAGCAGTGAGGTTCGGCCAACGGGTCAGCCCCAGCATTTT.

The rearrangement joins TRBV6-1 to TRBJ2-1; 11 bases are a match to TRBD2. V lost 6 bases and J lost 7; bases outside the gene matches: 8. Germline lookup yields CDR1 MNHNS and CDR2 SASEGT. The CDR3 loop spans 15 amino acids. Here the CDR3 DNA reads TGTGCCAGCAGAGGGCTAGCGGGAGGAGGAAATGAGCAGTTCTTC. It yields the protein CASRGLAGGGNEQFF.